A selection of T cell receptor beta chains follows, all from one sample in a study of response to subunit inactivated influenza vaccine. MiXCR, run by TCRdb on the RT-PCR reads, gives a single entry per CDR3 protein. The repertoire holds roughly 500,000 distinct CDR3 sequences, with 25% as singletons. Specimen: CD4+ T cells sorted from PBMCs, collected less than 6 days after vaccination. The receptor set was obtained from a man in his fifties who received an inactivated influenza vaccine. Each CDR3 is given with its conserved first and last residue. A D gene is named only where the DNA matches it firmly. Clone size is not always given. Where it is, it says once, few, many or a class for expanded clones.

j_gene: TRBJ1-5
v_gene: TRBV7-9
d_gene: .
abundance: .
CDR3aa: CASSLGHGYSNQPQHF
CDR3nt: TGTGCCAGCAGCTTAGGCCACGGTTATAGCAATCAGCCCCAGCATTTT

j_gene: TRBJ2-7
v_gene: TRBV5-1
d_gene: .
abundance: few
CDR3aa: CASSLGSNLGEQYF
CDR3nt: TGCGCCAGCAGCTTGGGGTCGAATCTGGGCGAGCAGTACTTC

j_gene: TRBJ1-2
v_gene: TRBV7-2
d_gene: .
abundance: .
CDR3aa: CASSTQGAVYGYTF
CDR3nt: TGTGCCAGCAGCACGCAAGGGGCGGTTTATGGCTACACCTTC

j_gene: TRBJ2-1
v_gene: TRBV7-2
d_gene: TRBD2
abundance: .
CDR3aa: CASSSGLAGSNEQFF
CDR3nt: TGTGCCAGCAGCTCGGGACTAGCGGGATCCAATGAGCAGTTCTTC

j_gene: TRBJ2-1
v_gene: TRBV20-1
d_gene: TRBD2
abundance: many
CDR3aa: CSASRLAVSYNEQFF
CDR3nt: TGCAGTGCTAGTAGACTAGCGGTTTCCTACAATGAGCAGTTCTTC

j_gene: TRBJ2-7
v_gene: TRBV6-2/TRBV6-3
d_gene: .
abundance: .
CDR3aa: CASSSFVDGEQYF
CDR3nt: TGTGCCAGCAGTTCCTTTGTAGACGGCGAGCAGTACTTC

j_gene: TRBJ1-4
v_gene: TRBV7-9
d_gene: .
abundance: few
CDR3aa: CASSAMNRAEEEKLFF
CDR3nt: TGTGCCAGCAGCGCCATGAACAGGGCGGAGGAGGAAAAACTGTTTTTT

j_gene: TRBJ2-1
v_gene: TRBV6-2/TRBV6-3
d_gene: TRBD2
abundance: few
CDR3aa: CASSYSLSTSGANYNEQFF
CDR3nt: TGTGCCAGCAGTTACTCGTTATCGACTAGCGGGGCGAACTACAATGAGCAGTTCTTC

j_gene: TRBJ2-7
v_gene: TRBV20-1
d_gene: .
abundance: .
CDR3aa: CSARGHQTYEQYF
CDR3nt: TGCAGTGCTAGGGGTCACCAAACCTACGAGCAGTACTTC

j_gene: TRBJ2-1
v_gene: TRBV6-5
d_gene: .
abundance: few
CDR3aa: CASSTVGNEQFF
CDR3nt: TGTGCCAGCAGTACCGTGGGGAATGAGCAGTTCTTC

j_gene: TRBJ2-1
v_gene: TRBV24-1
d_gene: TRBD2
abundance: few
CDR3aa: CATSDPGGRTNEQFF
CDR3nt: TGTGCCACCAGTGATCCCGGCGGGAGAACCAATGAGCAGTTCTTC

j_gene: TRBJ2-3
v_gene: TRBV12-3/TRBV12-4
d_gene: .
abundance: .
CDR3aa: CASSLEPPRTTQYF
CDR3nt: TGTGCCAGCAGTTTAGAGCCTCCCCGGACGACGCAGTATTTT

j_gene: TRBJ2-3
v_gene: TRBV9
d_gene: TRBD2
abundance: .
CDR3aa: CASSPFRTSGVDTQYF
CDR3nt: TGTGCCAGCAGCCCTTTTCGGACTAGCGGGGTGGATACGCAGTATTTT

j_gene: TRBJ2-1
v_gene: TRBV7-9
d_gene: .
abundance: .
CDR3aa: CASSDHQGVYNEQFF
CDR3nt: TGTGCCAGCAGCGATCACCAGGGAGTCTACAATGAGCAGTTCTTC

j_gene: TRBJ2-5
v_gene: TRBV6-1
d_gene: .
abundance: .
CDR3aa: CASSESSVGPWYF
CDR3nt: TGTGCCAGCAGTGAATCCTCCGTGGGCCCCTGGTACTTC

j_gene: TRBJ2-7
v_gene: TRBV6-1
d_gene: TRBD2
abundance: .
CDR3aa: CASRRDYRYEQYF
CDR3nt: TGTGCCAGCAGAAGGGACTACCGCTACGAGCAGTACTTC

j_gene: TRBJ1-1
v_gene: TRBV30
d_gene: .
abundance: .
CDR3aa: CAWSVPGTLRTEAFF
CDR3nt: TGTGCCTGGAGTGTACCCGGGACGCTGAGAACTGAAGCTTTCTTT

j_gene: TRBJ2-3
v_gene: TRBV5-1
d_gene: TRBD1
abundance: .
CDR3aa: CASSLGGQGYTDTQYF
CDR3nt: TGCGCCAGCAGCTTGGGGGGACAGGGGTACACAGATACGCAGTATTTT

j_gene: TRBJ2-1
v_gene: TRBV5-4
d_gene: TRBD2
abundance: few
CDR3aa: CASSLALTSGPQYNEQFF
CDR3nt: TGTGCCAGCAGCTTGGCCCTAACTAGCGGACCACAATACAATGAGCAGTTCTTC

j_gene: TRBJ2-7
v_gene: TRBV4-2
d_gene: TRBD2
abundance: few
CDR3aa: CASSQVPAGGPYEQYF
CDR3nt: TGTGCCAGCAGCCAAGTGCCAGCGGGAGGGCCCTACGAGCAGTACTTC

j_gene: TRBJ2-1
v_gene: TRBV2
d_gene: .
abundance: many
CDR3aa: CASSYSPVVGVYNEQFF
CDR3nt: TGTGCCAGCAGTTACTCCCCGGTAGTAGGAGTCTACAATGAGCAGTTCTTC

j_gene: TRBJ2-7
v_gene: TRBV29-1
d_gene: TRBD1
abundance: .
CDR3aa: CSVGGGPHLEQYF
CDR3nt: TGCAGCGTTGGAGGGGGCCCCCATCTCGAGCAGTACTTC

j_gene: TRBJ2-7
v_gene: TRBV28
d_gene: .
abundance: once
CDR3aa: CASSFSVTYEQYF
CDR3nt: TGTGCCAGCAGTTTTTCGGTTACCTACGAGCAGTACTTC